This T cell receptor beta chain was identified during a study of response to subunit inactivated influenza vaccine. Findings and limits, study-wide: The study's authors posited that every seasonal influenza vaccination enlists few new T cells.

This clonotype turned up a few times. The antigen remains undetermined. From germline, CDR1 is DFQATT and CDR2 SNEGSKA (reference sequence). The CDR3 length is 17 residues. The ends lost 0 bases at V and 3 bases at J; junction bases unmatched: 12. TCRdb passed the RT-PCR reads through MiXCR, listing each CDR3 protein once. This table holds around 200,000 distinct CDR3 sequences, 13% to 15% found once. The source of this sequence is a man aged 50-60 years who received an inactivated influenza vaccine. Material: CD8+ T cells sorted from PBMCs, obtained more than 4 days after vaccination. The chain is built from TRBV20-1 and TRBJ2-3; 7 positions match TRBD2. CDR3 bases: TGCAGTGCTAGAGATAGGGCCCTGTGGGGAGGGACAGATACGCAGTATTTT. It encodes CSARDRALWGGTDTQYF.